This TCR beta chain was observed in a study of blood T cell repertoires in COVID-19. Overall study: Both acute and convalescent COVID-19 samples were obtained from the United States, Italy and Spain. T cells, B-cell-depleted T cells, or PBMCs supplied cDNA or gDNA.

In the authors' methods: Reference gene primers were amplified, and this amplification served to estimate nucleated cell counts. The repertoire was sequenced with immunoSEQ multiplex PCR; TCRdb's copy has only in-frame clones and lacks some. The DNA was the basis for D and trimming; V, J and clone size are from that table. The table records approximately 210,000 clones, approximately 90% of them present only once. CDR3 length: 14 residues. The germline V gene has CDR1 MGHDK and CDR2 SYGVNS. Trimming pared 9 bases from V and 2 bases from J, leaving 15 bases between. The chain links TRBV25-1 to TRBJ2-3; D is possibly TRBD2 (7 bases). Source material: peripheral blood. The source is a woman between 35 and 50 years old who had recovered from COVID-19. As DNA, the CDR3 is TGTGCCAGTGGAGGGGGAGGGGCCACAGATACGCAGTATTTT. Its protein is CASGGGGATDTQYF.